Here is one T cell receptor (beta chain) with its context. As the CDR3 is not closed by the conserved phenylalanine or tryptophan, this likely results from a read error. The lymph nodes were axillary draining lymph nodes from breast cancer patients. This CDR3 is built from 14 residues. Between the trimmed V and J ends, which lost 9 bases and 8 bases, there was a span of 19 bases. This record belongs to a study of breast tumors, draining lymph nodes, adjacent tissues. Via MiXCR, TCRdb re-called the multiplex PCR reads, giving one row per CDR3 protein. The repertoire holds over 150,000 distinct CDR3 sequences, with 33% as singletons.

The chain has TRBV12-3 or TRBV12-4 and TRBJ1-4; no firm D call. The source is a female donor with breast cancer. Some clones in this sample may be carry-over from other donors' samples. Material: axillary lymph node tissue. CDR3 residues: CASSKIFPGEKLFL. The DNA of the CDR3 is TGTGCCAGTAGCAAGATCTTTCCCGGGGAAAAACTGTTTCTT.